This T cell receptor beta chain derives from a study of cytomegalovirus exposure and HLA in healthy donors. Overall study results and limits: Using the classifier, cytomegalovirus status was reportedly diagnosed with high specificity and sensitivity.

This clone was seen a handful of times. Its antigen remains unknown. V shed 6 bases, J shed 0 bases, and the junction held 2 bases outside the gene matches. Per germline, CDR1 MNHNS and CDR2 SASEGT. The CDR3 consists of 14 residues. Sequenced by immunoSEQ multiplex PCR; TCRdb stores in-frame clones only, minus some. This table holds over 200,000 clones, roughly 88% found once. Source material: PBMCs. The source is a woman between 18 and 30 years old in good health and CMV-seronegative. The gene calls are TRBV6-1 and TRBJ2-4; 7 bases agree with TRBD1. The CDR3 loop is CASRQGTAKNIQYF. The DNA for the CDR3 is TGTGCCAGCAGACAGGGGACAGCCAAAAACATTCAGTACTTC.